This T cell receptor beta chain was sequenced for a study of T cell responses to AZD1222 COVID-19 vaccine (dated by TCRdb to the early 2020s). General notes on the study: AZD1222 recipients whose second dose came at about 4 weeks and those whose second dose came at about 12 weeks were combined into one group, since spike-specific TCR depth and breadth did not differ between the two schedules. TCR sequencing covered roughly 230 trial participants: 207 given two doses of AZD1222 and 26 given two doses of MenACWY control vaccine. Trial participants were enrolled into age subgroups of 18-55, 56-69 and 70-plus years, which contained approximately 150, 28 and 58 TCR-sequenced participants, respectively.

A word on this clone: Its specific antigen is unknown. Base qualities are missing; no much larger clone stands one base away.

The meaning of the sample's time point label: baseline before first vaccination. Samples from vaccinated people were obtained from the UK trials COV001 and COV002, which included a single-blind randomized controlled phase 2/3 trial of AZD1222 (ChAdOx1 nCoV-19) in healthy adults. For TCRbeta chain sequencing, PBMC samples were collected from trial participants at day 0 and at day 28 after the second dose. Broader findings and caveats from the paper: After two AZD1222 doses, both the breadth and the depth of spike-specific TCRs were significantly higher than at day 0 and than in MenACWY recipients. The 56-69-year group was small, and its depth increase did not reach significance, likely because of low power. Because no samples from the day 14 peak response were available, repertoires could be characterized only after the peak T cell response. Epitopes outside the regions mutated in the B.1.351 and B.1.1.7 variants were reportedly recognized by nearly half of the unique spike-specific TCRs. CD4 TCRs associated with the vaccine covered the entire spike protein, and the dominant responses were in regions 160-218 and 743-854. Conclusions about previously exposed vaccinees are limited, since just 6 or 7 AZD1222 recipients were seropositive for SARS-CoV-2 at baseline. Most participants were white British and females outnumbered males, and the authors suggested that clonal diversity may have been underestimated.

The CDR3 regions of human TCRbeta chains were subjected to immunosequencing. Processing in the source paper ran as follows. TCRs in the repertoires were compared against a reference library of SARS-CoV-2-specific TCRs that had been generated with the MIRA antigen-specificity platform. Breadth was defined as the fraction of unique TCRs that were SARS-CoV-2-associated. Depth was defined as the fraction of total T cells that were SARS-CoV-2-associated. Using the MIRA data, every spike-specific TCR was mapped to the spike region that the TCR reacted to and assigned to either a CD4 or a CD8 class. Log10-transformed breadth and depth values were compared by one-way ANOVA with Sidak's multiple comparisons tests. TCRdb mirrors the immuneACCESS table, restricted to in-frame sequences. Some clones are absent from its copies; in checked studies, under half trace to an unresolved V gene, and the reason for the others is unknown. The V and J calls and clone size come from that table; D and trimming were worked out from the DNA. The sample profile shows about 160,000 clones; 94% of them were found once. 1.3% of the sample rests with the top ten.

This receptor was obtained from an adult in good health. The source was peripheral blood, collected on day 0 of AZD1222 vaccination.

The CDR3 reads as follows: CASSSGTANSPLHF. The DNA sequence is given as TGTGCCAGCAGCTCCGGGACAGCCAATTCACCCCTCCACTTT. The rearrangement combines TRBV7-9 with TRBJ1-6; 7 central nucleotides agree with TRBD1. V is pruned by 4 bases and J by 7 bases, leaving 4 bases of the junction without a gene match. The CDR3 contains 14 residues, cysteine and phenylalanine counted. Only the CDR3 region is kept as DNA, spanning 42 bases read in frame from base 1. Sequences SEHNR (CDR1) and FQNEAQ (CDR2) are obtained from the germline V gene (reference sequence).